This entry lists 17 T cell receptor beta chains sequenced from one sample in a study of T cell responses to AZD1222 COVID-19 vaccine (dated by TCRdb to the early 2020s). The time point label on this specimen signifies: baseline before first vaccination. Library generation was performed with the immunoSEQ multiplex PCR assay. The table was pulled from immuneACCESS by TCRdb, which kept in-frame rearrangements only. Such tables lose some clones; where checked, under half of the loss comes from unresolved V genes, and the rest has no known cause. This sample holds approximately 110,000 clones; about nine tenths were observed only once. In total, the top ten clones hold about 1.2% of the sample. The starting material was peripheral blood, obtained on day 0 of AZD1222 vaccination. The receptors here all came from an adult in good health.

CDR3 DNA: TGCGCCAGCAGCCAAGACGGTGGCTACACCTTC. Amino acid sequence: CASSQDGGYTF. The genes are TRBV4-3 and TRBJ1-2; no clear D gene. The V and J ends lost 0 bases and 7 bases respectively, with 3 bases between them. Per germline, CDR1 LGHNA and CDR2 YSLEER. This CDR3 spans 11 amino acids.

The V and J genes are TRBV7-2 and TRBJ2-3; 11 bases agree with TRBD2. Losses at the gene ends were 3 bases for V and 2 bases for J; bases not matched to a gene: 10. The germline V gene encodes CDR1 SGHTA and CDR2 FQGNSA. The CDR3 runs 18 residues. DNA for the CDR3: TGTGCCAGCAGCTTTAGCGGGGGGGTCTTTGGTTTCACAGATACGCAGTATTTT. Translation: CASSFSGGVFGFTDTQYF.

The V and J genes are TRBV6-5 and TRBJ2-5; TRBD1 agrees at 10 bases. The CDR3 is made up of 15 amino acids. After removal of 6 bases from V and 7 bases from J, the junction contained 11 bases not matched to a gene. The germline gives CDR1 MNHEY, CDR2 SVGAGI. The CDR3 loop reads CASRARGTGVGTQYF. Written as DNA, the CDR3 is TGTGCCAGCAGAGCCCGAGGGACAGGGGTTGGGACCCAGTACTTC.

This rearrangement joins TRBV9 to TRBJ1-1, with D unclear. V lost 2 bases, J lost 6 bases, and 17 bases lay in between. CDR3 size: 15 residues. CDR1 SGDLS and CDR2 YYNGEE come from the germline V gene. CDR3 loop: CASSVQAQSFPEAFF. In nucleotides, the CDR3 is TGTGCCAGCAGCGTTCAGGCTCAATCCTTTCCTGAAGCTTTCTTT.

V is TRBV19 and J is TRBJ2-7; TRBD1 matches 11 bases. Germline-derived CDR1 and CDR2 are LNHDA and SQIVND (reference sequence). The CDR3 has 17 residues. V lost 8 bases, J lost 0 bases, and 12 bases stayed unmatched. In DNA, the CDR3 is TGTGCCAGTGCCATCGCCGGGACAGGGGGGTTCTCCTACGAGCAGTACTTC. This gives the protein CASAIAGTGGFSYEQYF.

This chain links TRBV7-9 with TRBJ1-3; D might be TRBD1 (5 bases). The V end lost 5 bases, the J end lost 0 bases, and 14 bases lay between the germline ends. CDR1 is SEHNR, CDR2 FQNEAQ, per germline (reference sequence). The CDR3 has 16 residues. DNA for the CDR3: TGTGCCAGCAGCAAGGGACGGGTGTACTCTGGAAACACCATATATTTT. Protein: CASSKGRVYSGNTIYF.

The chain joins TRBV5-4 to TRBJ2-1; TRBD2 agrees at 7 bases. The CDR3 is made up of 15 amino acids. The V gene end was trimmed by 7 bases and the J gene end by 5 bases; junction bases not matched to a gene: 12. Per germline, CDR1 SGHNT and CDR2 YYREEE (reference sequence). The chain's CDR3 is CASETGAGWDNEQFF. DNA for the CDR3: TGTGCCAGCGAGACGGGAGCGGGGTGGGACAATGAGCAGTTCTTC.

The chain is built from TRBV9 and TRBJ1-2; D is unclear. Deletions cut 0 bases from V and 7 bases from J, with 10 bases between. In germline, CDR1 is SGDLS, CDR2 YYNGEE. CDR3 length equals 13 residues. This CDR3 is CASSVGDGSGYTF. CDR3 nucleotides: TGTGCCAGCAGCGTAGGCGACGGTAGTGGCTACACCTTC.

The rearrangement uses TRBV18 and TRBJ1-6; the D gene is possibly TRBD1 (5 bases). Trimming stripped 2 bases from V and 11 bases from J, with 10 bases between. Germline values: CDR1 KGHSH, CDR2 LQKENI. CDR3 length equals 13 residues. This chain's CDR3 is CASSPGGRAPLHF. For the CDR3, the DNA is TGTGCCAGCTCACCAGGGGGTAGGGCACCCCTCCACTTT.

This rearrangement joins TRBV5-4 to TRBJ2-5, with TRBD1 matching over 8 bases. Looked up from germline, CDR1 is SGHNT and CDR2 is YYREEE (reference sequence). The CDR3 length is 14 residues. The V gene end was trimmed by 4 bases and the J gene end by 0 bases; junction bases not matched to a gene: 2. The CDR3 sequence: CASSRQGYQETQYF. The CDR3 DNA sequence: TGTGCCAGCAGCAGACAGGGGTACCAAGAGACCCAGTACTTC.

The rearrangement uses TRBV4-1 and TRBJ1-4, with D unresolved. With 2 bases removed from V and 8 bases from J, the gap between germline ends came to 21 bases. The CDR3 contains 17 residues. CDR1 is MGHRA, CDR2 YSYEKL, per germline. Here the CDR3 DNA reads TGCGCCAGCAGCCAACCCTGGGAAAAAAGGGAGAAGGAAAAACTGTTTTTT. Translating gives CASSQPWEKREKEKLFF.

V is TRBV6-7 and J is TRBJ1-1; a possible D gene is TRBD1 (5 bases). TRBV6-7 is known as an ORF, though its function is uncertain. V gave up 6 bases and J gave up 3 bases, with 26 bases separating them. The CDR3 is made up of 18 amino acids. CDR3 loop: CASSPGTWGRRFDTEAFF. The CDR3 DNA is TGTGCCAGCAGCCCAGGGACGTGGGGGAGGAGGTTTGACACTGAAGCTTTCTTT.

The CDR3 DNA sequence: TGTGCCACCAGCAGAGCTGGCGGAATGAACACTGAAGCTTTCTTT. This codes for CATSRAGGMNTEAFF. V and J are TRBV15 and TRBJ1-1; D call uncertain. Germline CDR1 is LNHNV and CDR2 is YYDKDF (reference sequence). The CDR3 contains 15 residues. The ends were cut back, 1 base at V and 0 bases at J, with 9 bases in the middle.

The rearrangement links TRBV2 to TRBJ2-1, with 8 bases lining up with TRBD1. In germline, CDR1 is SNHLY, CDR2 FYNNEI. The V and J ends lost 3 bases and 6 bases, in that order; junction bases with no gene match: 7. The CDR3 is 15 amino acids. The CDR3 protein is CASSEFGQGFNEQFF. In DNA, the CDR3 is TGTGCCAGCAGTGAGTTCGGACAGGGTTTCAATGAGCAGTTCTTC.

The CDR3 DNA reads as TGTGCCAGCAGCCAAGGTTTAGCGGGGAGCGAGACCCAGTACTTC. Amino acids: CASSQGLAGSETQYF. The chain uses TRBV4-2 and TRBJ2-5, with 8 positions matching TRBD2. V was clipped by 1 base and J by 5 bases; unmatched bases: 6. This CDR3 comprises 15 residues. Germline CDR1 is LGHNA and CDR2 is YNFKEQ.

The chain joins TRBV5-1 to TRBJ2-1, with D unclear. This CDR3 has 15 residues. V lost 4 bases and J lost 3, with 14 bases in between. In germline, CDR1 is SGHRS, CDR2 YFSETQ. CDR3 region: CASSPADPGYNEQFF. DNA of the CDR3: TGCGCCAGCAGCCCCGCGGACCCAGGCTACAATGAGCAGTTCTTC.

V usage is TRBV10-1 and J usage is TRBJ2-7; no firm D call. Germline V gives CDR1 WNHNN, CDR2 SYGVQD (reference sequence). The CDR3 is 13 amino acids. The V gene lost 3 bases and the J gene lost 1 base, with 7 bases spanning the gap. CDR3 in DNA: TGCGCCAGCAGTGAACCCAATTCCTACGAGCAGTACTTC. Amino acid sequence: CASSEPNSYEQYF.